This T cell receptor beta chain was sequenced in a study of OX40 agonist ivuxolimab in advanced cancers. Autoimmune disease history or systemic immunosuppression led to patient exclusion. Assay used: immunoSEQ multiplex PCR; TCRdb lists only in-frame clones, some missing. The sample includes more than 60,000 clones, 75% to 80% of them seen just once. Per the germline V gene, CDR1 is SGHRS and CDR2 is YFSETQ. With 4 bases clipped from V and 3 bases from J, the junction kept 5 bases outside the gene matches. The CDR3 sequence is 15 residues long. The chain employs TRBV5-1 and TRBJ1-4, with TRBD1 matching over 8 bases. Sequenced material: CD4+ or CD8+ T cells sorted from blood, taken in a trial of the OX40 agonist ivuxolimab. This sequence was found in an adult with an advanced solid tumor such as melanoma, head and neck, liver or kidney cancer. CDR3 nucleotide sequence: TGCGCCAGCAGCAGGACAGGGACTGCTAATGAAAAACTGTTTTTT. It encodes CASSRTGTANEKLFF. Supplemented by reference TRBV5-1 and TRBJ1-4, the full variable domain reads KAGVTQTPRYLIKTRGQQVTLSCSPISGHRSVSWYQQTPGQGLQFLFEYFSETQRNKGNFPGRFSGRQFSNSRSEMNVSTLELGDSALYLCASSRTGTANEKLFFGSGTQLSVL.